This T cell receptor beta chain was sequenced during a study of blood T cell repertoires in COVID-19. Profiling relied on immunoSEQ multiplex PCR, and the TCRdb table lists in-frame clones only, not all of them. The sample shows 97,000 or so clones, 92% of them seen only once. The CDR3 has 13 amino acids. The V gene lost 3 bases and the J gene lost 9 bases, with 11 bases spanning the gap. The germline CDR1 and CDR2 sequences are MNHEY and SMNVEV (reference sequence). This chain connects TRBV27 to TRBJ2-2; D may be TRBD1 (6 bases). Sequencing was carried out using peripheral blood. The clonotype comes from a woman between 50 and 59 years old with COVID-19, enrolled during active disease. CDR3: CASSLAGERELFF. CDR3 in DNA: TGTGCCAGCAGTTTGGCAGGGGAGCGGGAGCTGTTTTTT.